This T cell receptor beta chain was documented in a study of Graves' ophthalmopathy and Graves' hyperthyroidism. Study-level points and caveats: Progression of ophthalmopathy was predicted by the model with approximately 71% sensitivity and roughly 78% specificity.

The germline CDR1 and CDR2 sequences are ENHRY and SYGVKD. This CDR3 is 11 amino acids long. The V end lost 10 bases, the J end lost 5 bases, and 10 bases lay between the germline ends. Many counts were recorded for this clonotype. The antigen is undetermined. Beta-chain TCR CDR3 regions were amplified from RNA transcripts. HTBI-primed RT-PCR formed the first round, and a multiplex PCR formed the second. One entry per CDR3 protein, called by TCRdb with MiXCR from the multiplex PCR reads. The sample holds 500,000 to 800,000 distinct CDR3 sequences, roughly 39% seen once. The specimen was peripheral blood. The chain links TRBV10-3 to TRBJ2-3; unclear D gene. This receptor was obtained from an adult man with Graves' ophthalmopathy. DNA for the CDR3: TGTGCCACTAGTAGGGAAGATACGCAGTATTTT. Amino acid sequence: CATSREDTQYF.